A single sample is the source of the 17 T cell receptor beta chains below, sequenced in a study of PD-1 blockade in classical Hodgkin lymphoma. This table comes from immunoSEQ multiplex PCR, and its TCRdb copy is limited to in-frame clones, with some not included. Of 9,300 or so clones in the sample, around 70% were seen once. Time point meaning: cycle 4 day 1 (C4D1), after 6 weeks of nivolumab. There was relapse after autologous stem cell transplantation in every patient, and there was variation in brentuximab vedotin exposure. Thawed PBMCs supplied CD8+ T cells via magnetic negative selection. Sequences were derived from CD8+ T cells from blood, sampled before the fourth cycle of nivolumab. These TCRs come from a human donor with classical Hodgkin lymphoma.

This clone was counted a single time. The chain recombines TRBV7-9 with TRBJ2-3; 12 bases are a match to TRBD2. The germline CDR1 and CDR2 sequences are SEHNR and FQNEAQ (reference sequence). The CDR3 covers 15 residues. Trimming took 5 bases from V and 3 from J; bases not matched to a gene: 3. The CDR3 reads CASSRGLAGTDTQYF. The CDR3 region has the DNA TGTGCCAGCAGCCGAGGACTAGCGGGAACAGATACGCAGTATTTT.

This chain joins TRBV5-1 and TRBJ2-1; tentative D call: TRBD2 (6 bases). V was cut by 3 bases and J by 0 bases, with 10 bases left in between. Per the germline V gene, CDR1 is SGHRS and CDR2 is YFSETQ. The CDR3 sequence is 15 residues long. The DNA for the CDR3 is TGCGCCAGCAGCTGGGACGGGGGCTCCTACAATGAGCAGTTCTTC. It yields the protein CASSWDGGSYNEQFF.

The CDR3 is CASSEQVQSSGNTIYF. CDR3 bases: TGTGCCAGCAGTGAACAAGTTCAAAGCTCTGGAAACACCATATATTTT. The chain combines TRBV2 with TRBJ1-3; D is unclear. Germline CDR1 is SNHLY and CDR2 is FYNNEI. The CDR3 is 16 residues long. The V gene lost 2 bases and the J gene lost 0 bases, with 11 bases spanning the gap.

This clone has only a few counts. V is TRBV6-5 and J is TRBJ1-6, with D possibly being TRBD1 (5 bases). Deletions cut 4 bases from V and 9 bases from J, with 16 bases between. The germline gives CDR1 MNHEY, CDR2 SVGAGI. The CDR3 is 15 residues long. As DNA, the CDR3 is TGTGCCAGCAGTTCCTTGGGGGAAGTGGTTTCACCCCTCCACTTT. Residues: CASSSLGEVVSPLHF.

V and J are TRBV5-6 and TRBJ2-7; 8 positions agree with TRBD2. The length of the CDR3 is 14 residues. Germline V gives CDR1 SGHDT, CDR2 YYEEEE. Trimming removed 2 bases from V and 12 bases from J; junction bases left unmatched: 13. The CDR3 sequence: CASSLDYQREIMYF. CDR3 coding DNA: TGTGCCAGCAGCTTAGACTATCAGCGGGAGATAATGTACTTC.

This chain connects TRBV19 to TRBJ1-2; D call uncertain. Trimming shortened V by 4 bases and J by 0 bases, and 12 bases separated the two germline ends. Germline loops: CDR1 LNHDA, CDR2 SQIVND (reference sequence). The CDR3 spans 15 residues. The CDR3 DNA follows: TGTGCCAGTAGTACTCGGACGGCAACTAACTATGGCTACACCTTC. This sequence encodes CASSTRTATNYGYTF.

The genes are TRBV28 and TRBJ2-3; D call uncertain. In germline, CDR1 is MDHEN, CDR2 SYDVKM. Trimming took 5 bases from V and 2 from J, leaving 11 bases between them. CDR3 length: 14 residues. The CDR3 DNA reads as TGTGCCAGCAGTATGGACGGGTTCACAGATACGCAGTATTTT. It is translated as CASSMDGFTDTQYF.

The gene calls are TRBV5-8 and TRBJ2-7; D is unclear. Germline loops: CDR1 SGHTS, CDR2 YDEGEE. This CDR3 comprises 17 residues. Between the trimmed V and J ends, which lost 9 bases and 1 base, there was a span of 26 bases. This CDR3 reads CAKLKASGTGKSYEQYF. The CDR3 nucleotides are TGTGCCAAGCTTAAAGCTTCAGGAACGGGCAAATCCTACGAGCAGTACTTC.

The chain employs TRBV28 and TRBJ1-1; 10 bases are shared with TRBD1. Germline loops: CDR1 MDHEN, CDR2 SYDVKM. V lost 3 bases to trimming and J lost 6 bases; unmatched junction nucleotides: 4. CDR3 length equals 14 residues. In DNA form, the CDR3 reads TGTGCCAGCAGTTTTGGGGGGACAGGGGCTGAAGCTTTCTTT. This encodes CASSFGGTGAEAFF. The full variable domain, rest sourced from reference TRBV28 and TRBJ1-1, is DVKVTQSSRYLVKRTGEKVFLECVQDMDHENMFWYRQDPGLGLRLIYFSYDVKMKEKGDIPEGYSVSREKKERFSLILESASTNQTSMYLCASSFGGTGAEAFFGQGTRLTVV.

This chain links TRBV27 with TRBJ1-2; TRBD1 matches at 8 bases. Germline V gene sequence: CDR1 MNHEY, CDR2 SMNVEV (reference sequence). V trimming: 2 bases; J trimming: 8 bases; junction bases outside the gene matches: 4. CDR3 length equals 13 residues. The CDR3 loop reads CASSLDRGKGYTF. DNA of the CDR3: TGTGCCAGCAGTTTAGACAGGGGTAAAGGCTACACCTTC.

To note about this clone: This CDR3 is also generated by other DNA sequences in the sample. The CDR3: CASSLGGAYGYTF. CDR3 sequence (DNA): TGTGCCAGCAGCTTAGGGGGGGCGTATGGCTACACCTTC. The chain couples TRBV7-9 to TRBJ1-2, with D tentatively TRBD1 (6 bases). Germline V gene lookup returns CDR1 SEHNR and CDR2 FQNEAQ (reference sequence). Trimming left V 1 base short and J 5 bases short, with 8 bases between. The CDR3 runs to 13 residues.

The J gene is TRBJ2-7, the V gene TRBV29-1, with 8 bases lining up with TRBD1. CDR3 length: 13 residues. Germline values: CDR1 SQVTM, CDR2 ANQGSEA. V dropped 6 bases and J dropped 0; count of bases not matched to a gene: 4. The CDR3 region is CSVLDRDSYEQYF. CDR3 coding DNA: TGCAGCGTCCTGGACAGGGACTCCTACGAGCAGTACTTC.

The chain carries TRBV30 and TRBJ1-2; a weak D match, TRBD1 (6 bases). CDR1 is GTSNPN, CDR2 SVGIG, per germline (reference sequence). V shed 5 bases and J shed 2 bases, with 12 bases lying between them. The CDR3 runs 13 residues. Here the CDR3 reads CAWWAGANYGYTF. Written as DNA, the CDR3 is TGTGCCTGGTGGGCAGGGGCGAACTATGGCTACACCTTC.

This chain connects TRBV19 to TRBJ2-1; D not resolved. V gave up 5 bases and J gave up 0 bases, with 11 bases separating them. CDR1 is LNHDA and CDR2 is SQIVND in the germline V gene (reference sequence). The CDR3 consists of 15 residues. In DNA, the CDR3 is TGTGCCAGTAGTTTCCAGGCTAGCTCCTACAATGAGCAGTTCTTC. It translates to CASSFQASSYNEQFF.

The chain couples TRBV5-4 to TRBJ1-5; no definite D call. The CDR3 consists of 12 residues. From germline, CDR1 is SGHNT and CDR2 YYREEE (reference sequence). The V gene lost 0 bases and the J gene lost 4 bases, with 2 bases spanning the gap. CDR3 DNA: TGTGCCAGCAGCTTGGGGAATCAGCCCCAGCATTTT. Protein sequence: CASSLGNQPQHF.

The chain carries TRBV10-2 and TRBJ2-7; 8 bases agree with TRBD1. The CDR3 length is 15 residues. Trimming at V came to 2 bases and at J to 7 bases, leaving 10 bases not matched to a gene. Germline V gene sequence: CDR1 WSHSY, CDR2 SAAADI. CDR3 DNA: TGCGCCAGCAGTGAGCCGAGGACAGGGTTGGTAGAGCAGTACTTC. Its translation: CASSEPRTGLVEQYF.

This chain uses TRBV25-1 with TRBJ2-7; D perhaps matches TRBD2 (5 bases). Germline V gene data show CDR1 as MGHDK and CDR2 as SYGVNS. The CDR3 is 16 amino acids. V shed 5 bases and J shed 3 bases, with 20 bases lying between them. CDR3 DNA sequence: TGTGCCAGCAGTATTCTTGTAGGACCCGGGGACTACGAGCAGTACTTC. Protein: CASSILVGPGDYEQYF.